The 13 T cell receptor beta chains below all came from one sample that was sequenced in a study of cytomegalovirus exposure and HLA in healthy donors. Vbeta (60) and Jbeta (13) primers were used in the PCR. Measured with immunoSEQ multiplex PCR; TCRdb has only the in-frame clones, and not every one. The table records about 170,000 clones, over 70% of them present only once. Sequencing used PBMCs. The receptors shown here come from a woman aged 45-59 years in good health and CMV-seropositive.

The chain recombines TRBV19 with TRBJ1-5; 8 nucleotides agree with TRBD1. This CDR3 has 14 residues. The J segment lost 7 bases and the V segment lost 6 bases, leaving 8 bases of the junction unmatched. CDR1 and CDR2 from the germline V gene are LNHDA and SQIVND (reference sequence). The CDR3 DNA is TGTGCCAGTAGGCCAGGGGGCAGGAGACAGCCCCAGCATTTT. It encodes CASRPGGRRQPQHF.

The V call is TRBV10-2, the J call TRBJ1-4; TRBD1 is a possible D gene (5 bases). This CDR3 has 15 residues. From germline, CDR1 is WSHSY and CDR2 SAAADI. The V gene lost 7 bases and the J gene lost 0 bases, with 12 bases spanning the gap. The CDR3 nucleotides are TGCGCCAGCACCAGGGCATGGGCAACTAATGAAAAACTGTTTTTT. It codes for CASTRAWATNEKLFF.

The rearrangement links TRBV19 to TRBJ2-6; 9 positions agree with TRBD1. The CDR3 is 16 amino acids. The V segment lost 6 bases and the J segment 0 bases; nucleotides outside the gene matches: 3. Per germline, CDR1 LNHDA and CDR2 SQIVND (reference sequence). CDR3 protein: CASSDRGNSGANVLTF. In DNA form, the CDR3 reads TGTGCCAGTAGCGACAGGGGGAACTCTGGGGCCAACGTCCTGACTTTC.

This chain uses TRBV19 with TRBJ2-3; TRBD2 agrees at 9 bases. V lost 8 bases to trimming and J lost 4 bases; unmatched junction nucleotides: 7. The length of the CDR3 is 14 residues. Germline V gene data show CDR1 as LNHDA and CDR2 as SQIVND (reference sequence). In nucleotides, the CDR3 is TGTGCCAGTGATAGCGGGGGTACTGCAGATACGCAGTATTTT. Residues: CASDSGGTADTQYF.

This clone has a handful of counts. This chain uses TRBV6-6 with TRBJ1-1, with 7 nucleotides matching TRBD1. Germline CDR1 and CDR2: MNHNY and SVGAGI (reference sequence). The CDR3 has 14 residues. V lost 2 bases, J lost 9 bases, and 9 bases stayed unmatched. In nucleotides, the CDR3 is TGTGCCAGCAGTTACCCGGGACAGAAAGATAAAGCTTTCTTT. Translation gives CASSYPGQKDKAFF.

This clone was observed a handful of times. The J gene is TRBJ2-1, the V gene TRBV29-1; TRBD2 matches 9 bases. The CDR3 consists of 15 residues. The J segment lost 7 bases and the V segment lost 7 bases, leaving 14 bases of the junction unmatched. Germline lookup yields CDR1 SQVTM and CDR2 ANQGSEA. This CDR3 reads CSAKGRLAGENEQFF. Written as DNA, the CDR3 is TGCAGCGCCAAAGGGCGCTTAGCGGGGGAAAATGAGCAGTTCTTC.

The J gene is TRBJ2-7, the V gene TRBV28, with D possibly being TRBD2 (5 bases). Per the germline V gene, CDR1 is MDHEN and CDR2 is SYDVKM. Trimming shortened V by 4 bases and J by 5 bases, and 9 bases separated the two germline ends. This CDR3 comprises 12 residues. The CDR3 loop reads CASSSGSHEQYF. The CDR3 region has the DNA TGTGCCAGCAGTTCGGGGAGCCACGAGCAGTACTTC.

Here the CDR3 reads CASSRRTSGDTTDTQYF. The CDR3 coding sequence is TGTGCCAGCAGCCGCAGGACTAGCGGAGACACCACAGATACGCAGTATTTT. This chain joins TRBV7-2 and TRBJ2-3, with 10 nucleotides matching TRBD2. CDR3 size: 17 residues. Germline V CDR1 and CDR2: SGHTA, FQGNSA. V trimming: 5 bases; J trimming: 2 bases; junction bases outside the gene matches: 10. The complete variable domain, with remaining parts taken from reference TRBV7-2 and TRBJ2-3, reads GAGVSQSPSNKVTEKGKDVELRCDPISGHTALYWYRQSLGQGLEFLIYFQGNSAPDKSGLPSDRFSAERTGGSVSTLTIQRTQQEDSAVYLCASSRRTSGDTTDTQYFGPGTRLTVL.

On this clone itself: This specimen includes other DNA sequences encoding the same CDR3. V is TRBV2 and J is TRBJ2-3; unclear D gene. The ends were cut back, 2 bases at V and 5 bases at J, with 5 bases in the middle. Germline V CDR1 and CDR2: SNHLY, FYNNEI. This CDR3 has 12 residues. CDR3 DNA: TGTGCCAGCAGTGAATACGGAGATACGCAGTATTTT. It specifies CASSEYGDTQYF. Drawing the rest from reference TRBV2 and TRBJ2-3, the complete variable domain is EPEVTQTPSHQVTQMGQEVILRCVPISNHLYFYWYRQILGQKVEFLVSFYNNEISEKSEIFDDQFSVERPDGSNFTLKIRSTKLEDSAMYFCASSEYGDTQYFGPGTRLTVL.

The sample holds one count of this clone. The rearrangement joins TRBV5-1 to TRBJ2-3, with 7 bases identical to TRBD2. After removal of 0 bases from V and 0 bases from J, the junction contained 1 base not matched to a gene. Germline CDR1 reads SGHRS; CDR2 reads YFSETQ. The CDR3 length is 15 residues. The CDR3: CASSLGGGSTDTQYF. As DNA, the CDR3 is TGCGCCAGCAGCTTGGGGGGGGGTAGCACAGATACGCAGTATTTT.

This clone came up once. The chain is built from TRBV6-1 and TRBJ1-1; D may be TRBD1 (6 bases). The CDR3 contains 14 residues. The ends were cut back, 6 bases at V and 4 bases at J, with 15 bases in the middle. Looked up from germline, CDR1 is MNHNS and CDR2 is SASEGT. In DNA form, the CDR3 reads TGTGCCAGCAGGGCCGGGACACAGGCCACTGAAGCTTTCTTT. Translation gives CASRAGTQATEAFF.

This rearrangement joins TRBV11-2 to TRBJ2-5; a weak D match, TRBD2 (5 bases). The V gene lost 0 bases and the J gene lost 7 bases, with 12 bases spanning the gap. Germline loops: CDR1 SGHAT, CDR2 FQNNGV. The CDR3 has 14 residues. This chain's CDR3 is CASSLDGGSRTQYF. The CDR3 region has the DNA TGTGCCAGCAGCTTAGATGGCGGGTCCAGGACCCAGTACTTC. The full variable domain, its missing parts supplied by reference TRBV11-2 and TRBJ2-5, is EAGVAQSPRYKIIEKRQSVAFWCNPISGHATLYWYQQILGQGPKLLIQFQNNGVVDDSQLPKDRFSAERLKGVDSTLKIQPAKLEDSAVYLCASSLDGGSRTQYFGPGTRLLVL.

The chain joins TRBV6-1 to TRBJ2-3, with TRBD2 matching over 11 bases. Germline V gives CDR1 MNHNS, CDR2 SASEGT. The V and J ends lost 8 bases and 1 base, in that order; junction bases with no gene match: 5. The CDR3 sequence is 15 residues long. CDR3 in DNA: TGTGCCAGCGAGCTAGCGGGGGGCCGCACAGATACGCAGTATTTT. Translating it yields CASELAGGRTDTQYF.